A single sample is the source of the 20 T cell receptor beta chains below, sequenced in a study of T cell responses to AZD1222 COVID-19 vaccine. Measured with immunoSEQ multiplex PCR; TCRdb has only the in-frame clones, and not every one. The repertoire holds more than 150,000 clones, with roughly nine tenths as singletons. The source material was peripheral blood, sampled on day 0 of AZD1222 vaccination. All receptors derive from an adult in good health.

The V gene is TRBV6-1, the J gene TRBJ1-5, with a possible D match to TRBD1 (5 bases). V was pared by 1 base and J by 8 bases, with 18 bases between. Germline V CDR1 and CDR2: MNHNS, SASEGT. The CDR3 has 16 amino acids. CDR3: CASSEGGGAYIEPQHF. The CDR3 nucleotides read TGTGCCAGCAGTGAAGGAGGTGGGGCCTACATCGAGCCCCAGCATTTT.

The rearrangement joins TRBV5-3 to TRBJ1-6, with D perhaps TRBD1 (6 bases). TRBV5-3 is marked as an open reading frame, function uncertain. Trimming left V 4 bases short and J 4 bases short, with 12 bases between. The CDR3 has 15 residues. CDR3 protein: CARSKEQGYNSPLHF. CDR3 DNA sequence: TGTGCCAGAAGCAAAGAACAGGGATATAATTCACCCCTCCACTTT.

This clone was counted a single time. At one end the junction does not follow the germline gene, possibly because of a read error. The chain has TRBV5-1 and TRBJ2-7; 9 bases agree with TRBD1. CDR1 and CDR2 from the germline V gene are SGHRS and YFSETQ. The CDR3 is 14 residues long. As DNA, the CDR3 is TGCGCCAGCAGCTATAACAGGGGGCGCCTCCCACCCCCCTTC. It translates to CASSYNRGRLPPPF.

For the CDR3, the DNA is TGTGCCAGCAGTGAAAGCTTGCCGAGCTATGGCTACACCTTC. Translating gives CASSESLPSYGYTF. The genes are TRBV6-1 and TRBJ1-2; D gene uncertain. V gave up 2 bases and J gave up 4 bases, with 11 bases separating them. Germline CDR1 reads MNHNS; CDR2 reads SASEGT. This CDR3 contains 14 residues.

The chain carries TRBV9 and TRBJ1-6, with TRBD1 matching 7 bases. Losses at the gene ends were 3 bases for V and 9 bases for J; bases not matched to a gene: 6. The CDR3 loop spans 14 amino acids. Germline assignment: CDR1 SGDLS and CDR2 YYNGEE. CDR3 region: CASSGQGKGSPLHF. The CDR3 nucleotides read TGTGCCAGCAGCGGACAGGGAAAGGGTTCACCCCTCCACTTT.

The chain links TRBV9 to TRBJ1-6; 7 bases match TRBD1. Germline CDR1 is SGDLS and CDR2 is YYNGEE. With V trimmed by 5 bases and J by 0 bases, 8 bases remained unmatched. The CDR3 loop spans 17 amino acids. This CDR3 is CASRGGGRNSYNSPLHF. In DNA, the CDR3 is TGTGCCAGCAGGGGAGGGGGCAGGAACTCCTATAATTCACCCCTCCACTTT.

CDR3 DNA: TGTGCCAGCAGTTACTCGGATGGGGGCACAGATACGCAGTATTTT. Translated: CASSYSDGGTDTQYF. J is TRBJ2-3 and V is TRBV6-6; D remains ambiguous. Trimming left V 0 bases short and J 1 base short, with 8 bases between. From germline, CDR1 is MNHNY and CDR2 SVGAGI (reference sequence). The CDR3 has 15 residues.

The chain has TRBV6-5 and TRBJ1-5, with D tentatively TRBD1 (6 bases). From germline, CDR1 is MNHEY and CDR2 SVGAGI. The CDR3 length is 13 residues. The ends were cut back, 8 bases at V and 6 bases at J, with 14 bases in the middle. The CDR3 DNA sequence: TGTGCCAGCGGAGTAAGGGGGTCTCAGCCCCAGCATTTT. The encoded protein is CASGVRGSQPQHF.

Regarding this clone: This CDR3 is also generated by other DNA sequences in the sample. V and J are TRBV6-5 and TRBJ1-2; the D gene is possibly TRBD1 (6 bases). The CDR3 has 12 amino acids. With 6 bases removed from V and 8 bases from J, the gap between germline ends came to 13 bases. Germline CDR1 and CDR2: MNHEY and SVGAGI. CDR3 DNA: TGTGCCAGCAGCCCACAGGGACGAGGCTACACCTTC. Translation gives CASSPQGRGYTF.

This sequence joins TRBV7-9 and TRBJ2-2, with TRBD1 matching over 7 bases. This CDR3 is built from 17 residues. Germline V gene data show CDR1 as SEHNR and CDR2 as FQNEAQ (reference sequence). Trimming cost V 3 bases and J 6 bases; bases outside gene matches: 13. CDR3 sequence reads: CASSFYSGTEVPGELFF. The DNA for the CDR3 is TGTGCCAGCAGCTTCTATTCCGGGACAGAAGTCCCCGGGGAGCTGTTTTTT.

The V and J genes are TRBV5-5 and TRBJ2-1; D remains ambiguous. CDR1 is SGHKS, CDR2 YYEKEE, per germline (reference sequence). This CDR3 comprises 15 residues. V lost 0 bases to trimming and J lost 4 bases, with 11 bases between them. The CDR3 bases are TGTGCCAGCAGCTTGGATATTTTTTCGTACAATGAGCAGTTCTTC. This translates into CASSLDIFSYNEQFF.

This sequence joins TRBV25-1 and TRBJ1-6; the D is unclear. The CDR3 sequence is 13 residues long. The V gene lost 2 bases and the J gene lost 7 bases, with 6 bases spanning the gap. Germline values: CDR1 MGHDK, CDR2 SYGVNS. CDR3: CASSEQPNSPLHF. CDR3 bases: TGTGCCAGCAGTGAACAGCCGAATTCACCCCTCCACTTT. The full variable domain, with the rest looked up from reference TRBV25-1 and TRBJ1-6, is EADIYQTPRYLVIGTGKKITLECSQTMGHDKMYWYQQDPGMELHLIHYSYGVNSTEKGDLSSESTVSRIRTEHFPLTLESARPSHTSQYLCASSEQPNSPLHFGNGTRLTVT.

This clone has a single count. The CDR3 spells CASRRDTPEAFF. The CDR3 bases are TGTGCCAGCAGGAGGGACACTCCTGAAGCTTTCTTT. The chain recombines TRBV2 with TRBJ1-1; D possibly corresponds to TRBD1 (6 bases). Germline V gives CDR1 SNHLY, CDR2 FYNNEI. With 6 bases removed from V and 6 bases from J, the gap between germline ends came to 11 bases. This CDR3 contains 12 residues. Supplemented by reference TRBV2 and TRBJ1-1, the full variable domain reads EPEVTQTPSHQVTQMGQEVILRCVPISNHLYFYWYRQILGQKVEFLVSFYNNEISEKSEIFDDQFSVERPDGSNFTLKIRSTKLEDSAMYFCASRRDTPEAFFGQGTRLTVV.

The chain carries TRBV2 and TRBJ1-5, with D possibly TRBD1 on 6 matching bases. The V and J ends lost 7 bases and 7 bases respectively, with 20 bases between them. The CDR3 contains 15 residues. From germline, CDR1 is SNHLY and CDR2 FYNNEI. The CDR3 DNA reads as TGTGCCAGCACCTCAATGCCAGGGGAGGGACAGCCCCAGCATTTT. It yields the protein CASTSMPGEGQPQHF.

This chain links TRBV6-5 with TRBJ1-2, with D uncertain. V shed 0 bases and J shed 5 bases, with 16 bases lying between them. The CDR3 contains 16 residues. CDR1 and CDR2 from the germline V gene are MNHEY and SVGAGI. CDR3 residues: CASSYSSPSRVYGYTF. The CDR3 coding sequence is TGTGCCAGCAGTTACTCCTCTCCATCCCGGGTTTATGGCTACACCTTC.

The chain has TRBV15 and TRBJ2-2, with D possibly TRBD2 on 6 matching bases. The CDR3 loop spans 15 amino acids. Trimming took 0 bases from V and 1 from J, leaving 6 bases between them. Germline V gene sequence: CDR1 LNHNV, CDR2 YYDKDF (reference sequence). The CDR3 is CATSRDSGNTGELFF. DNA for the CDR3: TGTGCCACCAGCAGAGATAGCGGGAACACCGGGGAGCTGTTTTTT. The full variable domain, in which reference TRBV15 and TRBJ2-2 provide the parts outside the CDR3, is DAMVIQNPRYQVTQFGKPVTLSCSQTLNHNVMYWYQQKSSQAPKLLFHYYDKDFNNEADTPDNFQSRRPNTSFCFLDIRSPGLGDTAMYLCATSRDSGNTGELFFGEGSRLTVL.

The chain is built from TRBV28 and TRBJ1-4, with a possible D match to TRBD1 (5 bases). Germline-derived CDR1 and CDR2 are MDHEN and SYDVKM. V lost 3 bases and J lost 7, with 12 bases in between. CDR3 length equals 14 residues. In DNA, the CDR3 is TGTGCCAGCAGTTTTAAGGGGAACGGTGAAAAACTGTTTTTT. Amino acids: CASSFKGNGEKLFF.

J is TRBJ1-5 and V is TRBV18; D remains unclear. The CDR3 loop spans 15 amino acids. CDR1 KGHSH and CDR2 LQKENI come from the germline V gene. The V gene lost 1 base and the J gene lost 6 bases, with 13 bases spanning the gap. CDR3 nucleotide sequence: TGTGCCAGCTCACCACGGACCGGAGGGATTCAGCCCCAGCATTTT. Protein product: CASSPRTGGIQPQHF.

CDR3 DNA: TGCGCCAGCAGCCAAGATTACAGCTCTGGAAACACCATATATTTT. Translation: CASSQDYSSGNTIYF. The V call is TRBV4-3, the J call TRBJ1-3, with D hard to call. Germline V gives CDR1 LGHNA, CDR2 YSLEER. The length of the CDR3 is 15 residues. V lost 0 bases and J 0 bases, leaving 6 bases between the germline ends.

The V call is TRBV28, the J call TRBJ2-1; 14 bases match TRBD2. The CDR3 sequence is 21 residues long. V was clipped by 3 bases and J by 0 bases; unmatched bases: 13. In germline, CDR1 is MDHEN, CDR2 SYDVKM. CDR3 protein: CASSFPARGLAGGSSYNEQFF. The DNA of the CDR3 is TGTGCCAGCAGTTTTCCCGCCCGAGGACTAGCGGGGGGTAGCTCCTACAATGAGCAGTTCTTC.